This T cell receptor beta chain was sequenced in a study of blood T cell repertoires in COVID-19. On the study more broadly: Acute and convalescent COVID-19 specimens originated in the United States, Italy and Spain. Nucleic acid was either cDNA or gDNA, and it came from T cells, B-cell-depleted T cells, or PBMCs.

Original handling: Estimation of nucleated cell counts relied on the amplification of reference gene primers. This table comes from immunoSEQ multiplex PCR, and its TCRdb copy is limited to in-frame clones, with some not included. D and trimming come from the DNA, and the V and J calls and clone size come from that table. The repertoire consists of around 200,000 clones, with about 84% occurring once and the leading ten covering around 7%. CDR3 length: 16 amino acids. Germline values: CDR1 GTSNPN, CDR2 SVGIG (reference sequence). V was cut by 1 base and J by 7 bases, with 22 bases left in between. This rearrangement joins TRBV30 to TRBJ1-2; D perhaps matches TRBD1 (6 bases). This receptor was taken from a human donor in a cohort sampled during active COVID-19. The specimen sequenced was peripheral blood. This chain's CDR3 is CAWSAPGTWGQVGYTF. CDR3 DNA: TGTGCCTGGAGTGCTCCCGGGACATGGGGCCAGGTTGGCTACACCTTC. The full variable domain, with the rest looked up from reference TRBV30 and TRBJ1-2, is SQTIHQWPATLVQPVGSPLSLECTVEGTSNPNLYWYRQAAGRGLQLLFYSVGIGQISSEVPQNLSASRPQDRQFILSSKKLLLSDSGFYLCAWSAPGTWGQVGYTFGSGTRLTVV.